These T cell receptor beta chains were read from a single sample in a study of CD8+ T cells in alopecia areata. The protocol was immunoSEQ multiplex PCR, while the TCRdb copy is restricted to in-frame clones and leaves out a portion. The data hold around 140,000 clones, with about 51% observed a single time. Sequenced material: CD4+ T cells sorted from blood, taken at week 0. These receptors were taken from a human donor with alopecia areata. Both conserved end residues are part of each CDR3. Fields, in order: clone size, D gene, V gene, J gene, CDR3 protein, CDR3 DNA. The D gene is left open where the match is weak. A clone size is listed for some rows: how often the clone was seen (once, few, many), or a class if it is expanded.

size: .
D: .
V: TRBV25-1
J: TRBJ2-7
CDR3: CASSRGPSYEQYF
DNA: TGTGCCAGCAGTCGGGGCCCGTCCTACGAGCAGTACTTC

size: few
D: .
V: TRBV29-1
J: TRBJ2-7
CDR3: CSVLVGDLSYF
DNA: TGCAGCGTTCTCGTGGGGGATCTCTCATACTTC

size: .
D: .
V: TRBV27
J: TRBJ1-6
CDR3: CASSPTTGPLHF
DNA: TGTGCCAGCAGTCCAACTACGGGGCCCCTCCACTTT

size: few
D: .
V: TRBV30
J: TRBJ1-2
CDR3: CAWSVLADYGYTF
DNA: TGTGCCTGGAGTGTCCTCGCGGACTATGGCTACACCTTC

size: .
D: .
V: TRBV7-8
J: TRBJ2-3
CDR3: CASSTGADTQYF
DNA: TGTGCCAGCAGCACGGGGGCAGATACGCAGTATTTT

size: few
D: .
V: TRBV4-2
J: TRBJ1-5
CDR3: CASSQDVNQPQHF
DNA: TGTGCCAGCAGCCAAGACGTTAATCAGCCCCAGCATTTT

size: many
D: .
V: TRBV11-1
J: TRBJ2-1
CDR3: CASSLEATSYNEQFF
DNA: TGTGCCAGCAGCTTAGAGGCCACTTCCTACAATGAGCAGTTCTTC

size: .
D: TRBD1
V: TRBV5-4
J: TRBJ1-2
CDR3: CASSPPAGTGGSGGYTF
DNA: TGTGCCAGCAGCCCGCCCGCCGGGACAGGGGGAAGTGGGGGCTACACCTTC

size: .
D: TRBD1
V: TRBV9
J: TRBJ2-1
CDR3: CASSASPDRGPYNEQFF
DNA: TGTGCCAGCAGCGCTAGTCCGGACAGGGGTCCCTACAATGAGCAGTTCTTC

size: once
D: .
V: TRBV19
J: TRBJ2-5
CDR3: CASSINAKETQYF
DNA: TGTGCCAGTAGTATCAATGCAAAAGAGACCCAGTACTTC

size: .
D: .
V: TRBV7-2
J: TRBJ2-7
CDR3: CASTDRRKYEQYF
DNA: TGTGCCAGCACCGACCGGCGGAAATACGAGCAGTACTTC

size: once
D: TRBD2
V: TRBV5-1
J: TRBJ2-5
CDR3: CASSSETSVQETQYF
DNA: TGCGCCAGCAGCTCGGAAACTAGCGTACAAGAGACCCAGTACTTC

size: .
D: .
V: TRBV30
J: TRBJ2-1
CDR3: CAWAPPLFGQFF
DNA: TGTGCCTGGGCCCCCCCGTTGTTCGGGCAGTTCTTC

size: .
D: .
V: TRBV29-1
J: TRBJ1-2
CDR3: CSVAGPNYGYTF
DNA: TGCAGCGTTGCAGGACCAAACTATGGCTACACCTTC

size: .
D: TRBD1
V: TRBV29-1
J: TRBJ2-5
CDR3: CSVERSLALWTGQETQYF
DNA: TGCAGCGTTGAACGTTCGTTAGCGCTTTGGACAGGACAAGAGACCCAGTACTTC

size: .
D: TRBD1
V: TRBV29-1
J: TRBJ2-3
CDR3: CSVQWTGKNTDTQYF
DNA: TGCAGCGTACAATGGACAGGAAAGAACACAGATACGCAGTATTTT

size: .
D: TRBD2
V: TRBV29-1
J: TRBJ2-3
CDR3: CSVIAGSRFTDTQYF
DNA: TGCAGCGTCATAGCGGGGAGCAGATTCACAGATACGCAGTATTTT

size: .
D: .
V: TRBV29-1
J: TRBJ2-7
CDR3: CSTSLAPSYEQYF
DNA: TGCAGCACATCCCTGGCACCATCCTACGAGCAGTACTTC

size: .
D: TRBD1
V: TRBV5-1
J: TRBJ1-1
CDR3: CASSTGQGRTEAFF
DNA: TGCGCCAGCAGCACGGGACAGGGGAGGACTGAAGCTTTCTTT

size: .
D: TRBD1
V: TRBV7-8
J: TRBJ2-7
CDR3: CASSFEFQRGQGASYEQYF
DNA: TGTGCCAGCAGCTTTGAGTTCCAAAGGGGACAGGGGGCCTCCTACGAGCAGTACTTC

size: .
D: TRBD1
V: TRBV29-1
J: TRBJ1-1
CDR3: CSVETQQGTEAFF
DNA: TGCAGCGTTGAGACTCAACAGGGGACTGAAGCTTTCTTT

size: .
D: TRBD2
V: TRBV2
J: TRBJ2-1
CDR3: CASSREGFDEQFF
DNA: TGTGCCAGCAGTCGGGAGGGCTTCGATGAGCAGTTCTTC

size: few
D: .
V: TRBV4-2
J: TRBJ2-7
CDR3: CASSQEDSYEQYF
DNA: TGTGCCAGCAGCCAAGAGGACTCCTACGAGCAGTACTTC

size: .
D: .
V: TRBV29-1
J: TRBJ1-2
CDR3: CSVLGTPDNYGYTF
DNA: TGCAGCGTTCTCGGGACACCGGATAACTATGGCTACACCTTC

size: .
D: TRBD1
V: TRBV29-1
J: TRBJ2-3
CDR3: CSVSPRDRTTDTQYF
DNA: TGCAGCGTCTCCCCCCGGGACAGGACCACAGATACGCAGTATTTT

size: .
D: .
V: TRBV7-9
J: TRBJ2-1
CDR3: CASSQSGPSSYNEQFF
DNA: TGTGCCAGCAGCCAATCTGGACCGTCTTCCTACAATGAGCAGTTCTTC

size: .
D: .
V: TRBV30
J: TRBJ1-5
CDR3: CAWSDGVGQPQHF
DNA: TGTGCCTGGAGTGATGGGGTAGGGCAGCCCCAGCATTTT

size: .
D: .
V: TRBV6-1
J: TRBJ2-5
CDR3: CASSPTERKETQYF
DNA: TGTGCCAGCAGCCCGACGGAGAGGAAAGAGACCCAGTACTTC

size: few
D: TRBD2
V: TRBV29-1
J: TRBJ2-3
CDR3: CSILAGNTDTQYF
DNA: TGCAGCATATTAGCGGGGAACACAGATACGCAGTATTTT

size: .
D: TRBD2
V: TRBV19
J: TRBJ2-1
CDR3: CASTPDGTSKPNEQFF
DNA: TGTGCCAGTACCCCGGACGGGACTAGCAAGCCCAATGAGCAGTTCTTC

size: .
D: .
V: TRBV7-2
J: TRBJ2-5
CDR3: CASSLVGETQYF
DNA: TGTGCCAGCAGCTTAGTGGGGGAGACCCAGTACTTC

size: few
D: TRBD1
V: TRBV19
J: TRBJ1-5
CDR3: CASGQGNTGNQPQHF
DNA: TGTGCCAGTGGACAGGGGAATACGGGCAATCAGCCCCAGCATTTT

size: .
D: .
V: TRBV5-1
J: TRBJ1-3
CDR3: CASSSTGSGNTIYF
DNA: TGCGCCAGCAGCTCGACAGGCTCTGGAAACACCATATATTTT

size: .
D: TRBD1
V: TRBV4-2
J: TRBJ1-5
CDR3: CASSQTDRFSNQPQHF
DNA: TGTGCCAGCAGCCAAACGGACAGGTTTAGCAATCAGCCCCAGCATTTT

size: .
D: .
V: TRBV29-1
J: TRBJ2-5
CDR3: CSVDPSRETQYF
DNA: TGCAGCGTTGATCCTAGTAGGGAGACCCAGTACTTC

size: .
D: .
V: TRBV6-5
J: TRBJ2-1
CDR3: CASSYRGSSYNEQFF
DNA: TGTGCCAGCAGTTACCGCGGAAGCTCCTACAATGAGCAGTTCTTC

size: many
D: .
V: TRBV7-8
J: TRBJ2-7
CDR3: CASSQGALEQYF
DNA: TGTGCCAGCAGCCAAGGGGCTCTCGAGCAGTACTTC

size: few
D: .
V: TRBV6-1
J: TRBJ2-6
CDR3: CASSEHNKGLAGANVLTF
DNA: TGTGCCAGCAGTGAACATAACAAGGGGTTAGCTGGGGCCAACGTCCTGACTTTC

size: .
D: TRBD1
V: TRBV5-1
J: TRBJ1-1
CDR3: CASSWDRNTEAFF
DNA: TGCGCCAGCAGCTGGGACAGGAACACTGAAGCTTTCTTT

size: .
D: TRBD2
V: TRBV5-1
J: TRBJ2-7
CDR3: CASSLAGTSVLYEQYF
DNA: TGCGCCAGCAGCTTGGCCGGGACTAGCGTTCTCTACGAGCAGTACTTC

size: .
D: TRBD2
V: TRBV11-1
J: TRBJ2-7
CDR3: CASSRAGTSTYEQYF
DNA: TGTGCCAGCAGCCGAGCCGGGACTAGTACCTACGAGCAGTACTTC

size: few
D: TRBD2
V: TRBV5-8
J: TRBJ2-5
CDR3: CASSAGGLTGETQYF
DNA: TGTGCCAGCAGCGCGGGGGGCCTCACCGGAGAGACCCAGTACTTC

size: .
D: .
V: TRBV5-1
J: TRBJ2-2
CDR3: CASSFASETGELFF
DNA: TGCGCCAGCAGCTTTGCCAGCGAGACCGGGGAGCTGTTTTTT

size: .
D: .
V: TRBV7-2
J: TRBJ2-1
CDR3: CASSLSVRVNEQFF
DNA: TGTGCCAGCAGCTTAAGTGTCAGGGTAAATGAGCAGTTCTTC

size: .
D: TRBD1
V: TRBV7-2
J: TRBJ2-2
CDR3: CASTFGQGAYTGELFF
DNA: TGTGCCAGCACCTTCGGACAGGGGGCCTACACCGGGGAGCTGTTTTTT

size: .
D: TRBD1
V: TRBV27
J: TRBJ2-7
CDR3: CASSFNRDRVHEQYF
DNA: TGTGCCAGCAGTTTCAACCGGGACAGGGTCCACGAGCAGTACTTC

size: .
D: TRBD2
V: TRBV15
J: TRBJ2-3
CDR3: CATSRSGRATDTQYF
DNA: TGTGCCACCAGCCGGAGCGGGAGAGCTACAGATACGCAGTATTTT

size: once
D: .
V: TRBV30
J: TRBJ1-2
CDR3: CAWSDGVRWDFGYTF
DNA: TGTGCCTGGAGTGATGGGGTTCGGTGGGACTTCGGCTACACCTTC

size: .
D: .
V: TRBV30
J: TRBJ1-1
CDR3: CAWSANRNTEAFF
DNA: TGTGCCTGGAGTGCCAATAGGAACACTGAAGCTTTCTTT

size: few
D: TRBD1
V: TRBV12-5
J: TRBJ1-1
CDR3: CASGWDRGTEAFF
DNA: TGTGCTAGTGGTTGGGACAGGGGCACTGAAGCTTTCTTT